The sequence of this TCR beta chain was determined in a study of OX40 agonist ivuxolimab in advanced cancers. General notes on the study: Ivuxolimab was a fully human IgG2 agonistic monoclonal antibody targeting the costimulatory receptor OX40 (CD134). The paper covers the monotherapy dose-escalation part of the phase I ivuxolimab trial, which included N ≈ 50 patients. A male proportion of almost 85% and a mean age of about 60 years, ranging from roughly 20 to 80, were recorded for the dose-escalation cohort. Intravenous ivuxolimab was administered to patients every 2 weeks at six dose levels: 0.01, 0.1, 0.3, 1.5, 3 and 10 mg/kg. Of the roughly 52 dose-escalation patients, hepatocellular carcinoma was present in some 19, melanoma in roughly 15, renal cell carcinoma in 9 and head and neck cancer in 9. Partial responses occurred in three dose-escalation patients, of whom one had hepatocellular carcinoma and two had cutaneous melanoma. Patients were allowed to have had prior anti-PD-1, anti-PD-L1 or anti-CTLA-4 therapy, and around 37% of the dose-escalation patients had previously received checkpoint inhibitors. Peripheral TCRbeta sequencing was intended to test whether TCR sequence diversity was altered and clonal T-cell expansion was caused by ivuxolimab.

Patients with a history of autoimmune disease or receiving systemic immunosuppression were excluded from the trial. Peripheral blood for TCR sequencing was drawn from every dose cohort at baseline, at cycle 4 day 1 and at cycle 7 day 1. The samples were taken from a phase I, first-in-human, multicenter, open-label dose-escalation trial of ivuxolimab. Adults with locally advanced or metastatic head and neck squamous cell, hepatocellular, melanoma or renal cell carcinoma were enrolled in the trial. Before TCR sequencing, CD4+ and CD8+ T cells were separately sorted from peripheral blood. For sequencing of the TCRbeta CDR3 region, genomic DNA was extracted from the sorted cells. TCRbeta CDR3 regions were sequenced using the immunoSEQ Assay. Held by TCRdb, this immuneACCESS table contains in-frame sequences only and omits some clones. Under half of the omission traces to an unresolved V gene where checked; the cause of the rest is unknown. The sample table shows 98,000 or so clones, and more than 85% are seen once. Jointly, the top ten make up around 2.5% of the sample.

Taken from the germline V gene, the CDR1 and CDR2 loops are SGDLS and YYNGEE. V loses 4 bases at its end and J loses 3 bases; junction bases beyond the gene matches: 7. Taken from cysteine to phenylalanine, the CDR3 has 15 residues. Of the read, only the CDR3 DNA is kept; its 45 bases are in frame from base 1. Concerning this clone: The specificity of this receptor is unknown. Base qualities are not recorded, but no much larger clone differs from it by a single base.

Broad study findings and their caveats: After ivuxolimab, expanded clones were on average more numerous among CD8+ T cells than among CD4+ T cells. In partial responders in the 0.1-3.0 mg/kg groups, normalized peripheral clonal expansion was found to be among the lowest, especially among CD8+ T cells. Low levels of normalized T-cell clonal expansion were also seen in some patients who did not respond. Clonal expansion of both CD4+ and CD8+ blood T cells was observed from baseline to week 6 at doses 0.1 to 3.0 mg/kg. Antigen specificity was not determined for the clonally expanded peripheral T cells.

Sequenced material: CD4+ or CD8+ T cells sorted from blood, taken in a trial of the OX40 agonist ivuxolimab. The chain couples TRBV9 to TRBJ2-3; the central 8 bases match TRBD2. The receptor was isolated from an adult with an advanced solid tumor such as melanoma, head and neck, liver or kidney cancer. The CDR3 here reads CASSPAGVKTDTQYF. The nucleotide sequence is TGTGCCAGCAGCCCAGCGGGAGTAAAGACAGATACGCAGTATTTT.